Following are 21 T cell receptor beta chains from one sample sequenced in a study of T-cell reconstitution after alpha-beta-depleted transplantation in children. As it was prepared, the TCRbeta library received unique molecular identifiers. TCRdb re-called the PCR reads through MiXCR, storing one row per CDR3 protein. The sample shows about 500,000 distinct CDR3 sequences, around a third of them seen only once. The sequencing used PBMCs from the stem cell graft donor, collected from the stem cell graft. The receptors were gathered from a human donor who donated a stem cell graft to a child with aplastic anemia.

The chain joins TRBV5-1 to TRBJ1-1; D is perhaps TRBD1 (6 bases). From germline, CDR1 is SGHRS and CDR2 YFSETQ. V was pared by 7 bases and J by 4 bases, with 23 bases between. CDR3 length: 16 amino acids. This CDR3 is CASHTNTGHAGTEAFF. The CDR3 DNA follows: TGCGCCAGCCATACTAACACAGGGCACGCGGGCACTGAAGCTTTCTTT.

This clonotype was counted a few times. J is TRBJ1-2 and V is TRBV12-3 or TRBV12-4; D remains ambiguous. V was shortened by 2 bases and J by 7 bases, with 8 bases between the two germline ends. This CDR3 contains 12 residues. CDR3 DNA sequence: TGTGCCAGCAGTTTAATTTTAGGTGGCTACACCTTC. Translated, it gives CASSLILGGYTF.

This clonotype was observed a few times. CDR3 coding DNA: TGTGCCAGCAGCGTAGGCACCGTGGGGGGGTCCGGCTACACCTTC. Amino acid sequence: CASSVGTVGGSGYTF. The gene calls are TRBV9 and TRBJ1-2; TRBD1 is a possible D gene (5 bases). V lost 0 bases and J lost 8, with 17 bases in between. Germline V gives CDR1 SGDLS, CDR2 YYNGEE. The CDR3 is 15 amino acids.

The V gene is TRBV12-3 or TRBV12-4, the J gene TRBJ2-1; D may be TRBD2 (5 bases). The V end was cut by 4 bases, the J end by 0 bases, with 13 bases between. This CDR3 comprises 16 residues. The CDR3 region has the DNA TGTGCCAGCAGTTGGACTGTCATGAGCTCCTACAATGAGCAGTTCTTC. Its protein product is CASSWTVMSSYNEQFF.

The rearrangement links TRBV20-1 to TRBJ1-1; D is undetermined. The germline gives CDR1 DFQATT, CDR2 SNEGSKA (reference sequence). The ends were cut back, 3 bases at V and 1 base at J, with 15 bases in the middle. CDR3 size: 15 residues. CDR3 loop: CSARAYRPENTEAFF. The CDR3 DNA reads TGCAGTGCTAGGGCTTATCGTCCAGAGAACACTGAAGCTTTCTTT.

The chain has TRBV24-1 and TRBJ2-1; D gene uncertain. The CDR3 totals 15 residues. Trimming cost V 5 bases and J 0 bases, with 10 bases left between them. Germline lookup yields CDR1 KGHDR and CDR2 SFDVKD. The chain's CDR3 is CATSVHRSSYNEQFF. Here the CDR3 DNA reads TGTGCCACCAGTGTCCACCGAAGCTCCTACAATGAGCAGTTCTTC.

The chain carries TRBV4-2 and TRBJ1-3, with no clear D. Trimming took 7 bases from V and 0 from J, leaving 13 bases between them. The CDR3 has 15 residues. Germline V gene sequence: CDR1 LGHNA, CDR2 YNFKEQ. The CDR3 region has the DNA TGTGCCAGCAAGGAGGGCCCCGTCTCTGGAAACACCATATATTTT. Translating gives CASKEGPVSGNTIYF.

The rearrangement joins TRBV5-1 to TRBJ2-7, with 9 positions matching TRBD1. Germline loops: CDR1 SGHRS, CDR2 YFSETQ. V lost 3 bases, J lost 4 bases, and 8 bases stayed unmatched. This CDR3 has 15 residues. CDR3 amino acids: CASSWFPGQGYEQYF. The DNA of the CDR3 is TGCGCCAGCAGCTGGTTTCCGGGACAGGGATACGAGCAGTACTTC.

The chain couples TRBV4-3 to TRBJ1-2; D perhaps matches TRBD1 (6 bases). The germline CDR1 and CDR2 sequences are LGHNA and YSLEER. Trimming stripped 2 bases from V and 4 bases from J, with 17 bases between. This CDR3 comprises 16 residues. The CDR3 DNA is TGCGCCAGCAGCCAACCTGGGGGCACAGGACTCTATGGCTACACCTTC. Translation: CASSQPGGTGLYGYTF.

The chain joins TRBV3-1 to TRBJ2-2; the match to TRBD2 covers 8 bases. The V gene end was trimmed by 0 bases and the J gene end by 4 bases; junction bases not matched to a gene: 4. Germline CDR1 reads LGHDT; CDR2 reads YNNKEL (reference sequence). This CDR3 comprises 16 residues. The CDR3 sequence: CASSQDWSGSTGELFF. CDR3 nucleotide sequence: TGTGCCAGCAGCCAAGATTGGAGCGGGAGCACCGGGGAGCTGTTTTTT.

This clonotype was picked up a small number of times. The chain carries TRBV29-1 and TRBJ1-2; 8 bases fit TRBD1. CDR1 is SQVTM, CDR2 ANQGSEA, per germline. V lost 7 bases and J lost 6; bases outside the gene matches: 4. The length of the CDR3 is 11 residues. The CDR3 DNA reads TGCAGCGGTACAGGGGGAGATGGCTACACCTTC. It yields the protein CSGTGGDGYTF.

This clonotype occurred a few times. The CDR3 DNA is TGTGCCAGCAGTGGCCCGCGGGCGAGCTCCTACAATGAGCAGTTCTTC. Its protein product is CASSGPRASSYNEQFF. The chain is built from TRBV2 and TRBJ2-1, with D possibly being TRBD2 (5 bases). CDR1 and CDR2 from the germline V gene are SNHLY and FYNNEI. CDR3 length: 16 amino acids. V lost 4 bases, J lost 0 bases, and 13 bases lay in between.

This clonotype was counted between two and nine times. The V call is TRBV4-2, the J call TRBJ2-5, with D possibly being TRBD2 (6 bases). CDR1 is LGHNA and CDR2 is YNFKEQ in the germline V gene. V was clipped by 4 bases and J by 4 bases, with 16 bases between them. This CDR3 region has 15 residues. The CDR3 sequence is CASSRGSREVETQYF. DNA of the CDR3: TGTGCCAGCAGCCGGGGAAGCAGGGAGGTAGAGACCCAGTACTTC.

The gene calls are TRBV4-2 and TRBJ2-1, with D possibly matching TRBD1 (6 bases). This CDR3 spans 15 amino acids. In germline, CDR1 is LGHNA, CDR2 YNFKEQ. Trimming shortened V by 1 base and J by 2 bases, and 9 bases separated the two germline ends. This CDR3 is CASSQGGPPYNEQFF. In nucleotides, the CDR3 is TGTGCCAGCAGCCAAGGGGGGCCGCCCTACAATGAGCAGTTCTTC.

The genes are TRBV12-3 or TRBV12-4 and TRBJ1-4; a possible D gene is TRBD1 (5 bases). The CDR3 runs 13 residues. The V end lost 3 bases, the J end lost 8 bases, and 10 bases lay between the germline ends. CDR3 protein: CASSFGRGEKLFF. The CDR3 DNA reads TGTGCCAGCAGTTTCGGACGGGGCGAAAAACTGTTTTTT.

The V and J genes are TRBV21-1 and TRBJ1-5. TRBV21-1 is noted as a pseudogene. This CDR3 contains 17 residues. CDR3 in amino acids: CASSKARTDDSNQPQHF. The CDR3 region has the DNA TGTGCCAGCAGCAAAGCGCGCACTGATGATAGCAATCAGCCCCAGCATTTT.

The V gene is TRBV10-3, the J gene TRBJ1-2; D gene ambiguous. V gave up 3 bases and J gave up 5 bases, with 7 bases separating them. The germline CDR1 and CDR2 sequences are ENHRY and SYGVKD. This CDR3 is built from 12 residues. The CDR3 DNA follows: TGTGCCATCAGTGACAGGCAGTATGGCTACACCTTC. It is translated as CAISDRQYGYTF.

CDR3 loop: CASSQDAMTAAQYF. The CDR3, as DNA: TGCGCCAGCAGCCAAGATGCGATGACGGCCGCACAGTACTTC. This chain joins TRBV4-3 and TRBJ2-5; D ambiguous. The length of the CDR3 is 14 residues. V dropped 0 bases and J dropped 11 bases, with 16 bases sitting between them. CDR1 and CDR2 from the germline V gene are LGHNA and YSLEER.

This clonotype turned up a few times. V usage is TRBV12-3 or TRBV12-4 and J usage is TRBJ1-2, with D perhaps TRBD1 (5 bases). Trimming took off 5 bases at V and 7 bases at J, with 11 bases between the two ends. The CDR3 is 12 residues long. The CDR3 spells CASSTLQGGYTF. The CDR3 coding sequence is TGTGCCAGCAGTACTCTCCAGGGTGGCTACACCTTC.

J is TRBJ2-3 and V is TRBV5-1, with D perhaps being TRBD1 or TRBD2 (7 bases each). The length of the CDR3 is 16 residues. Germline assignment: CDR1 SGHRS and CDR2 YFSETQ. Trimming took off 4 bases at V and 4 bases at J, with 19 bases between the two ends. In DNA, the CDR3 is TGCGCCAGCAGCGCGGGGGACAGCCCCCGCGCAGATACGCAGTATTTT. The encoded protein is CASSAGDSPRADTQYF.

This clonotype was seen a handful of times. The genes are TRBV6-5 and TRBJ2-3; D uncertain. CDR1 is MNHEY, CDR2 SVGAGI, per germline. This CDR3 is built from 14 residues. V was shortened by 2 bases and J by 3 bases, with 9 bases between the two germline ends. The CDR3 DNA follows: TGTGCCAGCAGTTACCGAACATTAACAGATACGCAGTATTTT. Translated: CASSYRTLTDTQYF.